Listed here are 18 T cell receptor beta chains from one sample, sequenced in a study of cytomegalovirus exposure and HLA in healthy donors. 13 Jbeta primers and 60 Vbeta primers were used for the PCR. Assay: immunoSEQ multiplex PCR; the TCRdb copy retains only in-frame clones and omits some. There are around 210,000 clones in the sample, with over 0.75% held by the top ten. The sequenced sample consisted of PBMCs. These receptors were collected from a woman aged 30 to 39 in good health and CMV-seropositive.

V and J are TRBV6-5 and TRBJ1-2; weak D call: TRBD1 (6 bases). From germline, CDR1 is MNHEY and CDR2 SVGAGI. V was cut by 0 bases and J by 4 bases, with 15 bases left in between. CDR3 size: 16 residues. CDR3 DNA: TGTGCCAGCAGTTACTCGAGGTCAGGGGATACCTATGGCTACACCTTC. Translated: CASSYSRSGDTYGYTF.

The chain joins TRBV2 to TRBJ1-5; D is possibly TRBD1 (5 bases). Trimming stripped 8 bases from V and 7 bases from J, with 21 bases between. Per germline, CDR1 SNHLY and CDR2 FYNNEI. This CDR3 is built from 15 residues. The CDR3 region has the DNA TGTGCCAGCGCCTCCCAGGGCAAAAATGGGCAGCCCCAGCATTTT. Translating gives CASASQGKNGQPQHF. The entire variable domain, with the rest obtained from reference TRBV2 and TRBJ1-5, is as follows: EPEVTQTPSHQVTQMGQEVILRCVPISNHLYFYWYRQILGQKVEFLVSFYNNEISEKSEIFDDQFSVERPDGSNFTLKIRSTKLEDSAMYFCASASQGKNGQPQHFGDGTRLSIL.

The CDR3 here is CASSSGQTANYGYTF. The CDR3 DNA sequence: TGCGCCAGCAGCTCGGGACAGACAGCGAACTATGGCTACACCTTC. The V gene is TRBV5-1, the J gene TRBJ1-2, with TRBD1 identical over 7 bases. This CDR3 has 15 residues. With 3 bases clipped from V and 2 bases from J, the junction kept 7 bases outside the gene matches. CDR1 is SGHRS, CDR2 YFSETQ, per germline.

V is TRBV29-1 and J is TRBJ1-2, with TRBD1 as a possible D gene (5 bases). The CDR3 covers 12 residues. V was shortened by 2 bases and J by 8 bases, with 12 bases between the two germline ends. Germline lookup yields CDR1 SQVTM and CDR2 ANQGSEA. The CDR3 sequence: CSVERGSAGYTF. In nucleotides, the CDR3 is TGCAGCGTTGAAAGGGGATCGGCAGGCTACACCTTC.

V gene TRBV27 combines with J gene TRBJ1-5; D unresolved. Germline loops: CDR1 MNHEY, CDR2 SMNVEV (reference sequence). Deletions cut 7 bases from V and 3 bases from J, with 16 bases between. The CDR3 has 15 amino acids. The CDR3 protein is CASNSGRPPNQPQHF. CDR3 bases: TGTGCCAGCAACTCCGGGAGACCCCCCAATCAGCCCCAGCATTTT.

The gene calls are TRBV15 and TRBJ2-5, with D possibly matching TRBD1 (5 bases). CDR3 length: 15 residues. The V gene's germline CDR1 is LNHNV and CDR2 YYDKDF (reference sequence). Trimming took 3 bases from V and 5 from J, leaving 16 bases between them. The CDR3 DNA is TGTGCCACCAGCAGTGGGCCGGGCAGGGCGGAGACCCAGTACTTC. Encoded protein: CATSSGPGRAETQYF.

The chain joins TRBV12-5 to TRBJ1-1; 8 positions agree with TRBD1. Germline loops: CDR1 LGHNT, CDR2 FRNRAP. With V trimmed by 4 bases and J by 8 bases, 3 bases remained unmatched. This CDR3 has 12 residues. The CDR3 coding sequence is TGTGCTAGTGGTTCCGGGGACAGGGAAGCTTTCTTT. Translation: CASGSGDREAFF.

The rearrangement joins TRBV15 to TRBJ2-1; unclear D gene. The CDR3 consists of 14 residues. The germline V gene encodes CDR1 LNHNV and CDR2 YYDKDF (reference sequence). V dropped 1 base and J dropped 6 bases, with 10 bases sitting between them. The CDR3: CATSRGSAPNEQFF. The CDR3 nucleotides are TGTGCCACCAGCAGAGGGAGCGCTCCCAATGAGCAGTTCTTC. Together with reference TRBV15 and TRBJ2-1, the CDR3 gives the full variable domain: DAMVIQNPRYQVTQFGKPVTLSCSQTLNHNVMYWYQQKSSQAPKLLFHYYDKDFNNEADTPDNFQSRRPNTSFCFLDIRSPGLGDTAMYLCATSRGSAPNEQFFGPGTRLTVL.

The chain combines TRBV5-1 with TRBJ2-7; D remains ambiguous. This CDR3 is built from 13 residues. Germline V gene data show CDR1 as SGHRS and CDR2 as YFSETQ. V was trimmed by 7 bases and J by 2 bases, leaving 13 bases between them. The CDR3 loop reads CASGEGRTYEQYF. The CDR3 region has the DNA TGCGCCAGCGGCGAAGGCAGGACCTACGAGCAGTACTTC.

The V and J genes are TRBV2 and TRBJ2-5, with 7 bases lining up with TRBD1. V lost 7 bases and J lost 3; bases outside the gene matches: 5. Germline CDR1 is SNHLY and CDR2 is FYNNEI. The CDR3 is 13 residues long. The CDR3 here is CASTGTDKETQYF. CDR3 nucleotide sequence: TGTGCCAGCACCGGGACAGATAAAGAGACCCAGTACTTC.

The chain employs TRBV6-1 and TRBJ2-1; 7 positions match TRBD2. In germline, CDR1 is MNHNS, CDR2 SASEGT. The junction had 4 bases not matched to a gene; V was cut back by 1 base and J by 4 bases. The CDR3 contains 15 residues. CDR3 sequence reads: CASSEESGAYNEQFF. CDR3 DNA: TGTGCCAGCAGTGAAGAGAGCGGGGCGTACAATGAGCAGTTCTTC.

V is TRBV6-1 and J is TRBJ2-1; D not certain. Germline CDR1 reads MNHNS; CDR2 reads SASEGT. V was cut by 6 bases and J by 0 bases, with 6 bases left in between. This CDR3 contains 13 residues. This CDR3 reads CASRFGSYNEQFF. The DNA of the CDR3 is TGTGCCAGCAGGTTCGGCTCCTACAATGAGCAGTTCTTC.

The J gene is TRBJ1-1, the V gene TRBV7-8; 8 bases align to TRBD1. This CDR3 contains 14 residues. CDR1 is SGHVS and CDR2 is FQNEAQ in the germline V gene. V was pared by 5 bases and J by 2 bases, with 4 bases of the junction left unmatched. Here the CDR3 DNA reads TGTGCCAGCAGCGGGCAGGGGGCCAACACTGAAGCTTTCTTT. This sequence encodes CASSGQGANTEAFF.

The chain carries TRBV19 and TRBJ2-7; D not resolved. CDR1 is LNHDA and CDR2 is SQIVND in the germline V gene (reference sequence). Trimming stripped 3 bases from V and 3 bases from J, with 9 bases between. This CDR3 is built from 13 residues. The DNA for the CDR3 is TGTGCCAGTAGTATCCCCAGTTTCTACGAGCAGTACTTC. It encodes CASSIPSFYEQYF.

This rearrangement joins TRBV18 to TRBJ2-2, with TRBD1 identical over 7 bases. The trim removed 6 bases at V and 3 bases at J, leaving 4 bases unmatched. Per germline, CDR1 KGHSH and CDR2 LQKENI. There are 14 residues in the CDR3. Written as DNA, the CDR3 is TGTGCCAGCTCTTTTGACAGGGACACCGGGGAGCTGTTTTTT. This codes for CASSFDRDTGELFF. Based on the CDR3 plus reference TRBV18 and TRBJ2-2, the full variable domain is NAGVMQNPRHLVRRRGQEARLRCSPMKGHSHVYWYRQLPEEGLKFMVYLQKENIIDESGMPKERFSAEFPKEGPSILRIQQVVRGDSAAYFCASSFDRDTGELFFGEGSRLTVL.

V usage is TRBV9 and J usage is TRBJ2-7, with 10 bases matching TRBD2. Trimming took 3 bases from V and 3 from J; bases not matched to a gene: 3. Germline V gives CDR1 SGDLS, CDR2 YYNGEE. The CDR3 is 14 amino acids. The CDR3 loop reads CASSGGLALYEQYF. The CDR3 nucleotides read TGTGCCAGCAGCGGGGGACTAGCGCTCTACGAGCAGTACTTC.

This rearrangement joins TRBV7-9 to TRBJ2-7, with D possibly matching TRBD1 (6 bases). This CDR3 region has 15 residues. Germline lookup yields CDR1 SEHNR and CDR2 FQNEAQ (reference sequence). V lost 10 bases and J 2 bases, leaving 21 bases between the germline ends. The CDR3 DNA reads as TGTGCCATCCAACCCGGCTTGCAGGGGCCCTACGAGCAGTACTTC. Its translation is CAIQPGLQGPYEQYF.

This chain links TRBV4-3 with TRBJ1-2; 9 bases are a match to TRBD1. Germline CDR1 LGHNA, CDR2 YSLEER. Losses at the gene ends were 4 bases for V and 5 bases for J; bases not matched to a gene: 5. This CDR3 spans 14 amino acids. CDR3 DNA: TGCGCCAGCAGCCCCGGACAGGGGAGATATGGCTACACCTTC. The encoded protein is CASSPGQGRYGYTF.